Listed below are T cell receptor beta chains from one sample, sequenced in a study of human T cells and chemical hapten exposure. From the RACE reads, TCRdb called clonotypes with MiXCR, one entry per CDR3 protein. The data show a few hundred thousand distinct CDR3 sequences, approximately 5.8% seen once. Material: whole blood, obtained in connection with sensitization to the hapten diphenylcyclopropenone (DPC). The receptors come from a woman under 30 with alopecia areata. Some clones in this sample may be carry-over from other donors' samples. Both conserved end residues are part of each CDR3. The order of the fields is clone size, V gene, D gene, J gene, CDR3 DNA, CDR3 protein. The D gene is left open where the match is weak. Part of the rows lack a size; the others show once, few, many or a class for expanded clones.

NA	TRBV12-3/TRBV12-4	TRBD1	TRBJ1-2	TGTGCCAGCAGTCCCGCACAGGGGTCGAGGTATGGCTACACCTTC	CASSPAQGSRYGYTF
many	TRBV4-3	NA	TRBJ1-3	TGCGCCAGCAGCCAAGGGCGACGGTCCTCTGGAAACACCATATATTTT	CASSQGRRSSGNTIYF
NA	TRBV15	NA	TRBJ2-2	TGTGCCACCGGCAGGCTAATGGGGGGAACCGGGGAGCTGTTTTTT	CATGRLMGGTGELFF
few	TRBV20-1	NA	TRBJ1-5	TGCAGTGCTAGAGATTATACAATGGGGGCGCGGCGATCCAATCAGCCCCAGCATTTT	CSARDYTMGARRSNQPQHF
NA	TRBV6-6	NA	TRBJ1-6	TGTGCCAGCAGTTACCCCCGAAACAGGGTTTCACCCCTCCACTTT	CASSYPRNRVSPLHF
few	TRBV20-1	TRBD2	TRBJ2-7	TGCAGTGCTACTTTTTGGCGGGGGGCCAAGGAGCAGTACTTC	CSATFWRGAKEQYF
few	TRBV7-2	NA	TRBJ2-7	TGTGCCAGCAGCCCGCGGACGTATGACTACGAGCAGTACTTC	CASSPRTYDYEQYF
NA	TRBV28	NA	TRBJ2-7	TGTGCCACCAAACCACAGGGCTCCCGCTCCTACGAGCAGTACTTC	CATKPQGSRSYEQYF
NA	TRBV20-1	TRBD1	TRBJ2-7	TGCAGTGCTAAAAGGGGGCAGAGGGTCGAACCCTACGAGCAGTACTTC	CSAKRGQRVEPYEQYF
few	TRBV25-1	NA	TRBJ2-3	TGTGCCAGCACCGACACTTACACAGATACGCAGTATTTT	CASTDTYTDTQYF
many	TRBV20-1	TRBD2	TRBJ2-3	TGCAGTGCTAGAGCGGGACTAGCGGGGGGCCGGGATACGCAGTATTTT	CSARAGLAGGRDTQYF
few	TRBV6-5	TRBD1	TRBJ2-3	TGTGCCAGCAGCCGATTGGGGGCGACAGGGGAAGCAGATACGCAGTATTTT	CASSRLGATGEADTQYF
many	TRBV7-2	TRBD1	TRBJ1-4	TGTGCCAGCAGCCCGGACAGGGGTAATGCAAAACTGTTTTTT	CASSPDRGNAKLFF
many	TRBV6-2/TRBV6-3	NA	TRBJ1-1	TGTGCCAGCCGCCGGGGAGGGGGAGTGAACACTGAAGCTTTCTTT	CASRRGGGVNTEAFF
many	TRBV12-3/TRBV12-4	TRBD2	TRBJ2-2	TGTGCCAGCAGTTCCCGGACTAGCGGGGCGAACACCGGGGAGCTGTTTTTT	CASSSRTSGANTGELFF
NA	TRBV20-1	NA	TRBJ2-1	TGCAGTGCTAGTCCCCCGGGGGTTGCCTACAATGAGCAGTTCTTC	CSASPPGVAYNEQFF
few	TRBV12-3/TRBV12-4	NA	TRBJ2-2	TGTGCCAGCAGTACAACCACCGGGGAGCTGTTTTTT	CASSTTTGELFF
NA	TRBV5-4	NA	TRBJ2-3	TGTGCCAGCAGTTTTCTGTCGGGGGCAGATACGCAGTATTTT	CASSFLSGADTQYF
few	TRBV28	NA	TRBJ1-6	TGTGCCACCAGCCCCGGGGGAGGGTCACCCCTCCACTTT	CATSPGGGSPLHF
few	TRBV7-3	NA	TRBJ1-1	TGTGCCAGCAGCTCGTGGCAGGGGACTGAAGCTTTCTTT	CASSSWQGTEAFF
many	TRBV28	NA	TRBJ1-5	TGTGCCAGCAGAGGGGGGTCTCAGCCCCAGCATTTT	CASRGGSQPQHF
few	TRBV27	NA	TRBJ2-1	TGTGCCAGCAGTTTCTACACGTCGGACCGCGGTCCCAATGAGCAGTTCTTC	CASSFYTSDRGPNEQFF
many	TRBV12-3/TRBV12-4	NA	TRBJ1-2	TGTGCCAGCAGTTTAGCGCCCCAGGCTTCGGACTACACCTTC	CASSLAPQASDYTF
many	TRBV20-1	NA	TRBJ2-7	TGCAGTGCTAGAGATGAAGTTCCGGACAGAAACTCCTACGAGCAGTACTTC	CSARDEVPDRNSYEQYF
NA	TRBV20-1	TRBD1	TRBJ1-1	TGCAGTGCTAGAAACAGGGGACGGCCTGAAGCTTTCTTT	CSARNRGRPEAFF
few	TRBV25-1	NA	TRBJ1-1	TGTGCCAGCAGTGCTCTAGGTGGCAGACCCTTGAACACTGAAGCTTTCTTT	CASSALGGRPLNTEAFF
NA	TRBV20-1	NA	TRBJ1-3	TGCAGTGCTGCGAGGGGAGGAGCGGGAAACACCATATATTTT	CSAARGGAGNTIYF
few	TRBV20-1	NA	TRBJ2-7	TGCAGTGCTAGAGATCCGAGGACAGACGCCTACGAGCAGTACTTC	CSARDPRTDAYEQYF
few	TRBV7-9	NA	TRBJ2-1	TGTGCCAGCAGCGGATTCCGGGACTTCGACAATGAGCAGTTCTTC	CASSGFRDFDNEQFF
many	TRBV3-1	NA	TRBJ1-5	TGTGCCAGCAGCCAAGATCGATGGGGCGCGGGCAATCAGCCCCAGCATTTT	CASSQDRWGAGNQPQHF
few	TRBV27	NA	TRBJ1-1	TGTGCCAGCAGTTTATATGGGACGGGGGGGAACACTGAAGCTTTCTTT	CASSLYGTGGNTEAFF
few	TRBV12-3/TRBV12-4	NA	TRBJ1-6	TGTGCCAGCAGACGGGACGGTAATTCACCCCTCCACTTT	CASRRDGNSPLHF
NA	TRBV6-2/TRBV6-3	TRBD2	TRBJ2-5	TGTACCAGCAGCCCCAGGGATAGCGGGCGACGAGAGACCCAGTACTTC	CTSSPRDSGRRETQYF
few	TRBV20-1	NA	TRBJ2-4	TGCAGTGCTAGTAAGGGTCTAGCCAAAAACATTCAGTACTTC	CSASKGLAKNIQYF
NA	TRBV19	TRBD1	TRBJ1-3	TGTGCCAGTCAACGGACAGGGTTAGGTGGAAACACCATATATTTT	CASQRTGLGGNTIYF
NA	TRBV20-1	TRBD1	TRBJ1-1	TGCAGTGCTACGGGACAGGGGGCGAGGAGTCAAACTGAAGCTTTCTTT	CSATGQGARSQTEAFF
many	TRBV7-2	NA	TRBJ2-2	TGTGCCAGCAGCTGGCGGGGCGGCGGGACGAACACCGGGGAGCTGTTTTTT	CASSWRGGGTNTGELFF
few	TRBV4-3	NA	TRBJ1-2	TGCGCCAGCAGCCAAGTCCAGCGCGCATATTCTAACTATGGCTACACCTTC	CASSQVQRAYSNYGYTF
NA	TRBV7-3	TRBD2	TRBJ2-5	TGTGCCAGCAGCTTTAGGGTTAGCGGGGGGCCAGGGGAGACCCAGTACTTC	CASSFRVSGGPGETQYF
few	TRBV4-3	NA	TRBJ2-2	TGCGCCAGCAGCCAAGATTACGGACACCTCCTAGACACCGGGGAGCTGTTTTTT	CASSQDYGHLLDTGELFF
NA	TRBV7-2	NA	TRBJ1-4	TGTGCCAGCAGCTTACAGGGGTTACGGGAAAAAATGTTTTTT	CASSLQGLREKMFF
many	TRBV24-1	NA	TRBJ2-5	TGTGCCACCCGCCGCTATCAGGGAATGGGCCAAGAGACCCAGTACTTC	CATRRYQGMGQETQYF
many	TRBV7-6	NA	TRBJ1-5	TGTGCCAGCAGCTTACGGGGCCTCAATCAGCCCCAGCATTTT	CASSLRGLNQPQHF
many	TRBV5-1	NA	TRBJ1-4	TGCGCCAGCACCGAGAATCAGCAGGATGAAAAACTGTTTTTT	CASTENQQDEKLFF
many	TRBV6-1	NA	TRBJ1-4	TGTGCCAGCAGGCAGCTAATTAATGAAAAACTGTTTTTT	CASRQLINEKLFF